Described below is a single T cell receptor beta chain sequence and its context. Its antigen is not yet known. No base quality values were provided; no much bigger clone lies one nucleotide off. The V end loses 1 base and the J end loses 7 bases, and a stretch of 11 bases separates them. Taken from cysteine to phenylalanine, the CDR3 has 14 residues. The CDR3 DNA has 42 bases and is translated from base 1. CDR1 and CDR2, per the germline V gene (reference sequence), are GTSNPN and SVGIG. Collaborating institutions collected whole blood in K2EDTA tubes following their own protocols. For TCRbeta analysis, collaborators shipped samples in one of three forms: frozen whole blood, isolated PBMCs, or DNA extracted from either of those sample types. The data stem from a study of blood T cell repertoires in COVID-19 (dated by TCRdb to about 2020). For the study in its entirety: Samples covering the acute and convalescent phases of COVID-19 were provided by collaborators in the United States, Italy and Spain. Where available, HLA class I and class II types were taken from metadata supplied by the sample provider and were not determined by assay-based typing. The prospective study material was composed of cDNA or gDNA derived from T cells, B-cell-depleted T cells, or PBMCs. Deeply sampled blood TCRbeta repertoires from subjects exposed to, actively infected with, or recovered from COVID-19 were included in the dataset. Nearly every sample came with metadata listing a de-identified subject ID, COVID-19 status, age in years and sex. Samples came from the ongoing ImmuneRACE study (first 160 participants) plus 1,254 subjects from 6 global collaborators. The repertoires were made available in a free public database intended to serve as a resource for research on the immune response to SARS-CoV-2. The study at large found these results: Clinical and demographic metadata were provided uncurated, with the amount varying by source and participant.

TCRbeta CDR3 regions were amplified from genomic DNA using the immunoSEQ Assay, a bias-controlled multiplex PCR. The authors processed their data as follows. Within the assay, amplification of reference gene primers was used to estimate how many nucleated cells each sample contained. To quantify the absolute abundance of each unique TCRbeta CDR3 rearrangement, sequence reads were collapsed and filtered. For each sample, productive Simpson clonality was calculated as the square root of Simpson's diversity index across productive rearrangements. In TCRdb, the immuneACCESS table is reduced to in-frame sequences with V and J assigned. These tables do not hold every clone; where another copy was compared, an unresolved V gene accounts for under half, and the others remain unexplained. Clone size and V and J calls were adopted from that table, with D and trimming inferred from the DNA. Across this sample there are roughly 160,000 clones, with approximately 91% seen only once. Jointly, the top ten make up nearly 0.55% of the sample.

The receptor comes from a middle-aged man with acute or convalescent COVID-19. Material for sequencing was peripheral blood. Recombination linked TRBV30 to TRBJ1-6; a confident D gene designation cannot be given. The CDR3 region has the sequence CAWSGGMRNSPLHF. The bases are TGTGCCTGGAGTGGAGGAATGAGGAATTCACCCCTCCACTTT.